This T cell receptor beta chain was sequenced during a study of blood T cell repertoires in COVID-19. The CDR3 extends over 15 amino acids. Trimming left V 6 bases short and J 0 bases short, with 14 bases between. In germline, CDR1 is SEHNR, CDR2 FQNEAQ (reference sequence). Some clones are missing from TCRdb's copy, which holds only in-frame ones; the method was immunoSEQ multiplex PCR. The sample comprises some 400,000 clones, around 87% of which are singletons, and 1.3% rests with the top ten. This TCR was recovered from a man under 40 who had recovered from COVID-19. Sequenced material: PBMCs or T cells enriched from blood (not recorded which). The chain carries TRBV7-9 and TRBJ1-1, with unresolved D. CDR3 coding DNA: TGTGCCAGCAGGCCCAAACAGAGAATGAACACTGAAGCTTTCTTT. This codes for CASRPKQRMNTEAFF.